These 7 T cell receptor beta chains share one sample of origin, sequenced in a study of identifying expanded T cells in peripheral blood. The method was immunoSEQ multiplex PCR; TCRdb's version includes in-frame clones alone and lacks a portion of them. Of approximately 90,000 clones in the sample, around 84% were seen once. Material for sequencing was blood. All receptors come from a person aged 18 to 75 in good health.

This clone has only one observation. The V gene is TRBV5-4, the J gene TRBJ1-1; TRBD1 might be the D (5 bases). The CDR3 is 14 residues long. V shed 0 bases and J shed 8 bases, with 14 bases lying between them. Germline loops: CDR1 SGHNT, CDR2 YYREEE (reference sequence). The CDR3 region is CASSLALQAPEAFF. CDR3 DNA sequence: TGTGCCAGCAGCTTGGCCCTACAGGCCCCCGAAGCTTTCTTT.

The chain uses TRBV4-3 and TRBJ2-3; maybe TRBD1 (5 bases). CDR3 length: 15 amino acids. Looked up from germline, CDR1 is LGHNA and CDR2 is YSLEER. V was cut by 0 bases and J by 3 bases, with 10 bases left in between. The CDR3 is CASSQDGAGTDTQYF. DNA for the CDR3: TGCGCCAGCAGCCAAGACGGCGCAGGGACAGATACGCAGTATTTT.

CDR3 region: CASSGAVNEQFF. CDR3 in DNA: TGCGCCAGCAGCGGGGCAGTCAATGAGCAGTTCTTC. J is TRBJ2-1 and V is TRBV5-1; perhaps TRBD1 as D (5 bases). V was clipped by 4 bases and J by 6 bases, with 8 bases between them. The length of the CDR3 is 12 residues. The germline CDR1 and CDR2 sequences are SGHRS and YFSETQ.

This clone was seen a handful of times. This chain connects TRBV6-6 to TRBJ1-2, with 8 bases aligning to TRBD1. Per the germline V gene, CDR1 is MNHNY and CDR2 is SVGAGI (reference sequence). The CDR3 is 13 amino acids. J gave up 4 bases and V 3 bases, and 1 base lay outside the gene matches. CDR3 in amino acids: CASSYTGGYGYTF. Here the CDR3 DNA reads TGTGCCAGCAGTTATACAGGGGGCTATGGCTACACCTTC.

V is TRBV4-3 and J is TRBJ2-3; a weak D match, TRBD2 (5 bases). Germline values: CDR1 LGHNA, CDR2 YSLEER. Deletions cut 0 bases from V and 2 bases from J, with 15 bases between. This CDR3 has 17 residues. The DNA for the CDR3 is TGCGCCAGCAGCCAAGAAGCGGACGGGGAAATCACAGATACGCAGTATTTT. Protein sequence: CASSQEADGEITDTQYF.

The CDR3 DNA is TGTGCCACCAGCAAGGTAGGAGGGAATAATGAAAAACTGTTTTTT. The encoded protein is CATSKVGGNNEKLFF. The chain couples TRBV15 to TRBJ1-4, with no clear D. Trimming cost V 4 bases and J 4 bases, with 13 bases left between them. This CDR3 has 15 amino acids. Germline CDR1 reads LNHNV; CDR2 reads YYDKDF (reference sequence).

The V and J genes are TRBV14 and TRBJ1-2; no reliable D call. V was pared by 5 bases and J by 0 bases, with 7 bases between. Germline CDR1 and CDR2: SGHDN and FVKESK. The CDR3 is made up of 13 amino acids. CDR3 in amino acids: CASSVQTNYGYTF. In DNA form, the CDR3 reads TGTGCCAGCAGCGTCCAGACTAACTATGGCTACACCTTC.